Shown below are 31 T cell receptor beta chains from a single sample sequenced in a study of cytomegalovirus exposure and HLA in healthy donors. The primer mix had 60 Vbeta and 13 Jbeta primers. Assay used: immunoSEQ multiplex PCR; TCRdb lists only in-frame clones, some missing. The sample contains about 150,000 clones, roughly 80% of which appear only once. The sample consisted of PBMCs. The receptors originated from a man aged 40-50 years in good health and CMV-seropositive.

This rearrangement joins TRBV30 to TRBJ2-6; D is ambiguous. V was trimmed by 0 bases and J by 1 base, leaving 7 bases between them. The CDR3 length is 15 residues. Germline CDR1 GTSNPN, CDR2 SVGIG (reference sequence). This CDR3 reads CAWSVGGSGANVLTF. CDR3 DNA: TGTGCCTGGAGTGTAGGCGGTTCTGGGGCCAACGTCCTGACTTTC.

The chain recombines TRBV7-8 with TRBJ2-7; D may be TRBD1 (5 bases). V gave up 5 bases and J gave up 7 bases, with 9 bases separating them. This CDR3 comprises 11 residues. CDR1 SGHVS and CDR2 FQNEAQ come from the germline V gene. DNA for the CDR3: TGTGCCAGCAGCAGGGGCAGTGAGCAGTACTTC. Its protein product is CASSRGSEQYF. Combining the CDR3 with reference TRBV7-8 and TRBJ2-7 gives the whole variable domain GAGVSQSPRYKVAKRGQDVALRCDPISGHVSLFWYQQALGQGPEFLTYFQNEAQLDKSGLPSDRFFAERPEGSVSTLKIQRTQQEDSAVYLCASSRGSEQYFGPGTRLTVT.

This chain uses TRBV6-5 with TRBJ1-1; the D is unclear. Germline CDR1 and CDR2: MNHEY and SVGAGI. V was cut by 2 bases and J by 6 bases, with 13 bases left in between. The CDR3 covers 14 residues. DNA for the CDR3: TGTGCCAGCAGTTACCCCAGGTTGAGACCTGAAGCTTTCTTT. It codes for CASSYPRLRPEAFF.

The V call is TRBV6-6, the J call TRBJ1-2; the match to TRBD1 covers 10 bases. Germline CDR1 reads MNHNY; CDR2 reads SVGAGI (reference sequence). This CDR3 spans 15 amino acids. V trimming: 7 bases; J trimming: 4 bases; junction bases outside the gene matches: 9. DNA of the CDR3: TGTGCCAGCACCCCCGGGACAGGGGCTTCCTATGGCTACACCTTC. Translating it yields CASTPGTGASYGYTF.

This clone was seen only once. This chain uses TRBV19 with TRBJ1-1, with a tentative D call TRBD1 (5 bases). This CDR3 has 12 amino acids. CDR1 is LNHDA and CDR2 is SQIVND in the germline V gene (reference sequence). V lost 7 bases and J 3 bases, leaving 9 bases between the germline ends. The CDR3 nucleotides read TGTGCCAGTATCGGGGGGTACACTGAAGCTTTCTTT. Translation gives CASIGGYTEAFF. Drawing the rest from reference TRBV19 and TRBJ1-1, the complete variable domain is DGGITQSPKYLFRKEGQNVTLSCEQNLNHDAMYWYRQDPGQGLRLIYYSQIVNDFQKGDIAEGYSVSREKKESFPLTVTSAQKNPTAFYLCASIGGYTEAFFGQGTRLTVV.

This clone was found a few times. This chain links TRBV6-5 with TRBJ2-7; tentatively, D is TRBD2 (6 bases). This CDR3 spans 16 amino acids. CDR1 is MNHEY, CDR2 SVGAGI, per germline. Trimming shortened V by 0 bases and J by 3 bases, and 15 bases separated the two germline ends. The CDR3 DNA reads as TGTGCCAGCAGTTACTCGGCCGGGACTCCCTACTACGAGCAGTACTTC. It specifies CASSYSAGTPYYEQYF.

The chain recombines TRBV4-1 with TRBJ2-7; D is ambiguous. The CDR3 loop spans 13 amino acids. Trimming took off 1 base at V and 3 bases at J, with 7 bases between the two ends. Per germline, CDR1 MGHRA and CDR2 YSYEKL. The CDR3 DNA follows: TGCGCCAGCAGCCAAGTAGAGAACTACGAGCAGTACTTC. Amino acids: CASSQVENYEQYF.

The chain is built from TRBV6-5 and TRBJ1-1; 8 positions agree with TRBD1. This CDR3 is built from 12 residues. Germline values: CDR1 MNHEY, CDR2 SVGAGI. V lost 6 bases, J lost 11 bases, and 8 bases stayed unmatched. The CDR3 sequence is CASRPGQGGAFF. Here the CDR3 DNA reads TGTGCCAGCAGACCAGGACAGGGTGGGGCTTTCTTT.

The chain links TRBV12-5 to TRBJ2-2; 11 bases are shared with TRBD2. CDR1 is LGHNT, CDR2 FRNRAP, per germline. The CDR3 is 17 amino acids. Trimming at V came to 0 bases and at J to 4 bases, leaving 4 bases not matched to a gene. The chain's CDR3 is CASGLVPSGRITGELFF. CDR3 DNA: TGTGCTAGTGGTTTGGTTCCTAGCGGGAGGATCACCGGGGAGCTGTTTTTT.

CDR3 amino acids: CASSFGQGVTYTF. CDR3 nucleotides: TGTGCCAGCAGCTTTGGACAGGGAGTTACTTACACCTTC. The gene calls are TRBV11-2 and TRBJ1-2; 8 bases map to TRBD1. Germline V gene sequence: CDR1 SGHAT, CDR2 FQNNGV. The CDR3 totals 13 residues. The trim removed 3 bases at V and 11 bases at J, leaving 8 bases unmatched.

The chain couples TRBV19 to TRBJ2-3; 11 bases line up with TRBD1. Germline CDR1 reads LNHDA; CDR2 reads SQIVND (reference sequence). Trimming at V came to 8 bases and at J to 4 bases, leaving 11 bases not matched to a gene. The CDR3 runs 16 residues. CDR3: CASRRSGQGVADTQYF. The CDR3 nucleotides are TGTGCCAGTCGCCGGTCGGGACAGGGGGTCGCAGATACGCAGTATTTT.

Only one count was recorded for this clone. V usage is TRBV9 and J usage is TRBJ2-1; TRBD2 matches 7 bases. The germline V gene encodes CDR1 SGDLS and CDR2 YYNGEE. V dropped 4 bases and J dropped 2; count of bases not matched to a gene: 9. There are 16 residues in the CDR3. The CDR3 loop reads CASSKEQRDPYNEQFF. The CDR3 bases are TGTGCCAGCAGCAAAGAACAGCGGGACCCCTACAATGAGCAGTTCTTC.

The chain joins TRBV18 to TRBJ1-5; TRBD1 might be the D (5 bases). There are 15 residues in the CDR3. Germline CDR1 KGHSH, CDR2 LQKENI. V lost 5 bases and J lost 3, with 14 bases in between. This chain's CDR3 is CASSKAGDPNQPQHF. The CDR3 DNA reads TGTGCCAGCTCAAAGGCGGGGGACCCCAATCAGCCCCAGCATTTT.

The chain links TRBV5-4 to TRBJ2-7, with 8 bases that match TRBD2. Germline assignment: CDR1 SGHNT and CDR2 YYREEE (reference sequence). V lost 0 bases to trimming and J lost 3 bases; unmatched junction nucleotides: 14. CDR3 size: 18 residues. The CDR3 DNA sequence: TGTGCCAGCAGCTTGGGAGACTTGGGTGCGGGAGGAAACTACGAGCAGTACTTC. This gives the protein CASSLGDLGAGGNYEQYF.

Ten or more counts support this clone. CDR3 loop: CASSMTSSGNTIYF. The CDR3 bases are TGTGCCAGTAGTATGACTAGCTCTGGAAACACCATATATTTT. V and J are TRBV19 and TRBJ1-3, with unresolved D. The V end was cut by 3 bases, the J end by 0 bases, with 6 bases between. Germline CDR1 is LNHDA and CDR2 is SQIVND (reference sequence). This CDR3 spans 14 amino acids.

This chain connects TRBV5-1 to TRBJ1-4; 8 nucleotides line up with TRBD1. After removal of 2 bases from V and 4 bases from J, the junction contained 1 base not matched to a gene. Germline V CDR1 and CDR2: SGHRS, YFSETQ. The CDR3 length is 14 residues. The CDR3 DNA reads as TGCGCCAGCAGCTTAGACAGGGGTAATGAAAAACTGTTTTTT. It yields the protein CASSLDRGNEKLFF.

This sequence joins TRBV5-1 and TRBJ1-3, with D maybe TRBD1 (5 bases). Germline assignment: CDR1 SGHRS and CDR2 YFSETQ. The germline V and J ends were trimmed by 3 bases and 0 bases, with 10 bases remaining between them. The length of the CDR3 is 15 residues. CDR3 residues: CASSSGGYSGNTIYF. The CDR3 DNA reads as TGCGCCAGCAGCTCGGGGGGATACTCTGGAAACACCATATATTTT.

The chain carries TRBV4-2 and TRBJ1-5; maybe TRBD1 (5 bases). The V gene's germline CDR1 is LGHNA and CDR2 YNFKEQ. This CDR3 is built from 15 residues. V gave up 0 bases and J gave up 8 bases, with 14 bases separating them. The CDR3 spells CASSQDLDTPKPQHF. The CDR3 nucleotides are TGTGCCAGCAGCCAAGATTTGGACACACCCAAGCCCCAGCATTTT.

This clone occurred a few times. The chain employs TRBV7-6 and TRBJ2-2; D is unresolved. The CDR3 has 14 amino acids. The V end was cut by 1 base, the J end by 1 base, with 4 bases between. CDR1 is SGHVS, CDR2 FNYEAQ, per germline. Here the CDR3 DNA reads TGTGCCAGCAGCTTAGGGCAGAACACCGGGGAGCTGTTTTTT. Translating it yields CASSLGQNTGELFF.

The CDR3 sequence is CASSSGGEQFF. The CDR3 DNA sequence: TGTGCCAGCAGTTCGGGTGGTGAGCAGTTCTTC. This chain connects TRBV6-5 to TRBJ2-1; D call uncertain. The CDR3 is 11 residues long. Germline V gene data show CDR1 as MNHEY and CDR2 as SVGAGI. V dropped 4 bases and J dropped 9 bases, with 7 bases sitting between them.

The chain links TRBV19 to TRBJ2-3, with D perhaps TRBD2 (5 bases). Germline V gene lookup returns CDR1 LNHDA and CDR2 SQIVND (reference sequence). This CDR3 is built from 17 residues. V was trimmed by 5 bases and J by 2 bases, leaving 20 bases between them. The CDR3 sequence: CASSATSSRPATDTQYF. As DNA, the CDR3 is TGTGCCAGTAGTGCAACCTCTAGCCGACCGGCCACAGATACGCAGTATTTT.

The CDR3 region is CASGTGASGYNEQFF. In DNA form, the CDR3 reads TGTGCCAGCGGGACTGGGGCTAGCGGGTACAATGAGCAGTTCTTC. J is TRBJ2-1 and V is TRBV7-2, with 8 positions matching TRBD2. In germline, CDR1 is SGHTA, CDR2 FQGNSA. With V trimmed by 8 bases and J by 4 bases, 10 bases remained unmatched. This CDR3 comprises 15 residues.

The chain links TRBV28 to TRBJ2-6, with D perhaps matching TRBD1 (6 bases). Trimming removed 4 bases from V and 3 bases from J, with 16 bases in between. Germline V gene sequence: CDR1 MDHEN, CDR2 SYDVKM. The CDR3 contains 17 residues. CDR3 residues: CASSYFQGLGGANVLTF. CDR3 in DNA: TGTGCCAGCAGTTACTTTCAGGGGCTTGGTGGGGCCAACGTCCTGACTTTC.

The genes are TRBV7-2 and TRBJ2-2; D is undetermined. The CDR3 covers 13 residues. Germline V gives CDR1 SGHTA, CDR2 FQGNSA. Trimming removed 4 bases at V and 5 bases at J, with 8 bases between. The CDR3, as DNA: TGTGCCAGCAGCTCTGGCTGGACCGGGGAGCTGTTTTTT. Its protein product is CASSSGWTGELFF.

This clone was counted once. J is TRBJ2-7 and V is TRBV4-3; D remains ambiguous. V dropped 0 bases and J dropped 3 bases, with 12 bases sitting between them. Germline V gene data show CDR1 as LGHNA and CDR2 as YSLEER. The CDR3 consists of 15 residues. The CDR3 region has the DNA TGCGCCAGCAGCCAAGATTCGAGCTCTTACTACGAGCAGTACTTC. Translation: CASSQDSSSYYEQYF.

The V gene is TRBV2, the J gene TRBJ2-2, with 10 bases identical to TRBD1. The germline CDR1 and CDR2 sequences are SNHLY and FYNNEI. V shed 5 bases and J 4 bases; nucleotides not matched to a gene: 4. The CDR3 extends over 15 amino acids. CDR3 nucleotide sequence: TGTGCCAGCAGTCGACAGGGGGCCCCCACCGGGGAGCTGTTTTTT. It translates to CASSRQGAPTGELFF.

The CDR3 region is CASSLMGTAGASEQFF. As DNA, the CDR3 is TGTGCCAGCAGCTTGATGGGAACAGCAGGGGCGAGTGAGCAGTTCTTC. The V call is TRBV7-7, the J call TRBJ2-1; D might be TRBD1 (6 bases). Trimming removed 3 bases from V and 9 bases from J, with 21 bases in between. The CDR3 runs 16 residues. Looked up from germline, CDR1 is SSHAT and CDR2 is FNYEAQ (reference sequence).

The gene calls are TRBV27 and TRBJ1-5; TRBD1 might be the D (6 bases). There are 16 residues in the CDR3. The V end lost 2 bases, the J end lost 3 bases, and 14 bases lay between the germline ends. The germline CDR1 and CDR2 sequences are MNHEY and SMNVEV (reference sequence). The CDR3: CASSLRGGATNQPQHF. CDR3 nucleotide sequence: TGTGCCAGCAGTTTAAGGGGGGGCGCAACCAATCAGCCCCAGCATTTT.

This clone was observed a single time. The CDR3 loop is CASSPPGKGDTQYF. The CDR3 nucleotides read TGTGCCAGCTCACCACCCGGGAAGGGCGATACGCAGTATTTT. The chain couples TRBV18 to TRBJ2-3, with a weak D call TRBD2 (5 bases). The CDR3 has 14 residues. Trimming removed 0 bases from V and 6 bases from J, with 10 bases in between. CDR1 KGHSH and CDR2 LQKENI come from the germline V gene.

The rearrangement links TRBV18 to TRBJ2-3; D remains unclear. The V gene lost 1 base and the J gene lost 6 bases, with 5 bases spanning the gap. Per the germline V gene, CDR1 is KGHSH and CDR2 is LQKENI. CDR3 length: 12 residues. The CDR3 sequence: CASSPLDDTQYF. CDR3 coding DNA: TGTGCCAGCTCACCACTAGATGATACGCAGTATTTT.

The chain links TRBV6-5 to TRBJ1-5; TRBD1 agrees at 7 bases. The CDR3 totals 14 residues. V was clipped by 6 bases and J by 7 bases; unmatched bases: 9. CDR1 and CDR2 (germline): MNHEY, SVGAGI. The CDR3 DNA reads TGTGCCAGCAGCCTTCGACAGGGTGTCCAGCCCCAGCATTTT. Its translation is CASSLRQGVQPQHF.